Listed below are T cell receptor beta chains from one sample, sequenced in a study of PD-1 blockade in classical Hodgkin lymphoma. TCRdb's copy holds only in-frame clones and misses some; the assay was immunoSEQ multiplex PCR. The repertoire holds tens of thousands of clones, 60% to 85% seen once, with around 20% in the top ten. The sample here was peripheral blood mononuclear cells (PBMCs), taken before the second cycle of nivolumab. Source of these receptors: a human donor with classical Hodgkin lymphoma. The CDR3 runs from the conserved cysteine through the conserved F or W.

J: TRBJ2-4; V: TRBV30; CDR3: CAWSLAKNIQYF
J: TRBJ1-5; V: TRBV27; CDR3: CASSLLSGAGNQPQHF
J: TRBJ2-5; V: TRBV2; CDR3: CASSDGSGETQYF
J: TRBJ1-4; V: TRBV6-5; CDR3: CASSYRQGTNEKLFF
J: TRBJ1-4; V: TRBV12-5; CDR3: CASGLNSGGTNEKLFF
J: TRBJ1-6; V: TRBV2; CDR3: CASRIGGVGSPLHF
J: TRBJ1-1; V: TRBV5-6; CDR3: CASSFRAVNTEAFF
J: TRBJ1-2; V: TRBV5-1; CDR3: CASSRDGLLYGYTF
J: TRBJ2-3; V: TRBV7-9; CDR3: CASSLGETLGTQYF
J: TRBJ2-7; V: TRBV7-3; CDR3: CASSRGTGAYEQYF
J: TRBJ1-5; V: TRBV19; CDR3: CATNGVGSRNQPQHF
J: TRBJ1-1; V: TRBV30; CDR3: CAWSLQGTGGAKWKGPEAFF
J: TRBJ1-1; V: TRBV19; CDR3: CASSIPSGAEAFF
J: TRBJ2-7; V: TRBV19; CDR3: CASKRDRGYEQYF
J: TRBJ1-1; V: TRBV28; CDR3: CASSLITETEAFF
J: TRBJ2-7; V: TRBV7-2; CDR3: CASSKPSGRFEQYF
J: TRBJ1-2; V: TRBV12-5; CDR3: CASGPGQGGGYTF
J: TRBJ1-2; V: TRBV27; CDR3: CASSLFHRGRTNYGYTF
J: TRBJ1-1; V: TRBV7-9; CDR3: CASSQLTEAFF
J: TRBJ1-5; V: TRBV7-2; CDR3: CASSFLTGAAQPQHF
J: TRBJ2-5; V: TRBV23-1; CDR3: CASSQSHSGRGRGTQYF
J: TRBJ2-2; V: TRBV5-1; CDR3: CASSYRGHGTGELFF
J: TRBJ2-3; V: TRBV5-3; CDR3: CARSYDDPGLAGEPSSTDTQYF
J: TRBJ2-3; V: TRBV6-1; CDR3: CASRQADTQYF
J: TRBJ2-7; V: TRBV7-7; CDR3: CASSPGLDLSYEQYF
J: TRBJ2-2; V: TRBV9; CDR3: CASSPGKTTGELFF
J: TRBJ1-1; V: TRBV11-2; CDR3: CASSLVYTEAFF
J: TRBJ1-2; V: TRBV5-1; CDR3: CASSFLANYGYTF
J: TRBJ1-1; V: TRBV6-5; CDR3: CASSSLRGRGTEAFF
J: TRBJ2-7; V: TRBV19; CDR3: CASRPGDGAYEQYF
J: TRBJ1-4; V: TRBV7-2; CDR3: CASSLTGGGEKLFF
J: TRBJ2-3; V: TRBV6-1; CDR3: CASSSLHGDTDTQYF
J: TRBJ1-5; V: TRBV4-3; CDR3: CASSQDGSKSWPQHF
J: TRBJ2-1; V: TRBV5-8; CDR3: CASSLGQGVYNEQFF
J: TRBJ1-2; V: TRBV21-1; CDR3: CASSIFSPRNYGYTF
J: TRBJ1-1; V: TRBV7-2; CDR3: CASSLSGILSWAAGGMAFF
J: TRBJ2-1; V: TRBV11-3; CDR3: CASSLDSGRAYNEQFF
J: TRBJ2-5; V: TRBV7-3; CDR3: CASSLKGTSQGETQYF
J: TRBJ1-5; V: TRBV19; CDR3: CASSQAGGLQPQHF
J: TRBJ2-2; V: TRBV5-1; CDR3: CASSLDSGTANTGELFF
J: TRBJ1-2; V: TRBV5-1; CDR3: CASSLETPNYGYTF
J: TRBJ1-2; V: TRBV7-1; CDR3: CASSLVLDVEGLGYGYTF
J: TRBJ1-4; V: TRBV7-9; CDR3: CALRREGAATNEKLFF
J: TRBJ1-1; V: TRBV6-1; CDR3: CASSKGAGGFIAEAFF
J: TRBJ2-5; V: TRBV10-3; CDR3: CAISELMTETQYF
J: TRBJ2-7; V: TRBV28; CDR3: CASSLPPDTVSYEQYF
J: TRBJ2-1; V: TRBV5-4; CDR3: CASSLGVSGSSQFF
J: TRBJ2-7; V: TRBV25-1; CDR3: CASSWTGLSYEQYF
J: TRBJ2-1; V: TRBV6-4; CDR3: CASSRFGGNEQFF
J: TRBJ2-1; V: TRBV5-8; CDR3: CASSKRAEHNEQFF
J: TRBJ1-1; V: TRBV5-1; CDR3: CASSQKGTGVTEAFF
J: TRBJ1-1; V: TRBV4-1; CDR3: CASSLGQGMNTEAFF
J: TRBJ2-7; V: TRBV5-6; CDR3: CASSPTGPYEQYF
J: TRBJ2-5; V: TRBV19; CDR3: CASSVFRGTQYF
J: TRBJ2-3; V: TRBV7-9; CDR3: CASSPSTDTQYF
J: TRBJ1-1; V: TRBV5-1; CDR3: CASSLDGGANPEAFF
J: TRBJ2-1; V: TRBV9; CDR3: CASSVALVNEQFF